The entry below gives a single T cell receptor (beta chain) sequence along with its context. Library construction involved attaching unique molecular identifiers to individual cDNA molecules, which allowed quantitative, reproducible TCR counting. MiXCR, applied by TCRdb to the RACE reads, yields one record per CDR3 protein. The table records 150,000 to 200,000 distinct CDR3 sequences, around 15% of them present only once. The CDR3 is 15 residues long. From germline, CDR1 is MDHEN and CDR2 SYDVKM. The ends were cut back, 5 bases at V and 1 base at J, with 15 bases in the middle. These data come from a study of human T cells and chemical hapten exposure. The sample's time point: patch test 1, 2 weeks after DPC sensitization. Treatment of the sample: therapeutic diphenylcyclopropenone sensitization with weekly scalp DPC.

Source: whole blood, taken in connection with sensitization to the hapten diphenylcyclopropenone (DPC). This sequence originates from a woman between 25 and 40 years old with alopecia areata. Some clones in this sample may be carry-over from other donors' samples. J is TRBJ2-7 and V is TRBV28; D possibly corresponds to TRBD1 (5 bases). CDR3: CASSLPRGMSYEQYF. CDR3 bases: TGTGCCAGCAGTCTCCCTAGGGGTATGTCCTACGAGCAGTACTTC.